These 20 T cell receptor beta chains were all obtained from the same sample, sequenced in a study of blood T cell repertoires in COVID-19. Assay: immunoSEQ multiplex PCR; the TCRdb copy retains only in-frame clones and omits some. The table records some 240,000 clones, roughly 80% of them present only once. The sequenced sample was peripheral blood. These receptors all stem from a woman aged 70-85 years with acute or convalescent COVID-19.

The V and J genes are TRBV5-5 and TRBJ1-2; D remains unclear. CDR1 is SGHKS, CDR2 YYEKEE, per germline (reference sequence). This CDR3 region has 15 residues. The V end lost 4 bases, the J end lost 0 bases, and 13 bases lay between the germline ends. The CDR3 DNA follows: TGTGCCAGCAGCCCAGAGACTTCCCCTAACTATGGCTACACCTTC. This encodes CASSPETSPNYGYTF. Combining the CDR3 with reference TRBV5-5 and TRBJ1-2 gives the whole variable domain DAGVTQSPTHLIKTRGQQVTLRCSPISGHKSVSWYQQVLGQGPQFIFQYYEKEERGRGNFPDRFSARQFPNYSSELNVNALLLGDSALYLCASSPETSPNYGYTFGSGTRLTVV.

The chain uses TRBV29-1 and TRBJ2-5; 10 bases align to TRBD2. V dropped 4 bases and J dropped 1; count of bases not matched to a gene: 3. CDR3 length: 14 amino acids. Germline CDR1 is SQVTM and CDR2 is ANQGSEA. The CDR3 DNA reads TGCAGCGTTGTTCTAGCGGGGGCCCAAGAGACCCAGTACTTC. Its translation is CSVVLAGAQETQYF.

Concerning this clone: In the same sample, other DNA sequences code for this CDR3. V is TRBV12-3 or TRBV12-4 and J is TRBJ1-2, with TRBD1 matching 7 bases. The CDR3 runs to 13 residues. The J segment lost 4 bases and the V segment lost 4 bases, leaving 3 bases of the junction unmatched. CDR3 sequence reads: CASSSGQIYGYTF. CDR3 nucleotides: TGTGCCAGCAGTTCGGGACAGATCTATGGCTACACCTTC.

This clone has only one observation. The chain joins TRBV7-2 to TRBJ2-3; TRBD1 agrees at 11 bases. V gave up 5 bases and J gave up 2 bases; unmatched junction bases: 3. Looked up from germline, CDR1 is SGHTA and CDR2 is FQGNSA. This CDR3 spans 15 amino acids. CDR3 nucleotides: TGTGCCAGCAGCCCGGGACAGGGGGTCACAGATACGCAGTATTTT. It yields the protein CASSPGQGVTDTQYF.

This sequence joins TRBV4-1 and TRBJ2-7, with 14 bases identical to TRBD2. The V gene's germline CDR1 is MGHRA and CDR2 YSYEKL. J was trimmed by 2 bases and V by 7 bases; bases with no gene match: 10. The CDR3 runs 17 residues. The CDR3 DNA follows: TGCGCCAGCACCATCGGACTAGCGGGGGGTAATACCTACGAGCAGTACTTC. Its translation: CASTIGLAGGNTYEQYF.

V is TRBV6-5 and J is TRBJ2-7; the match to TRBD1 covers 8 bases. The CDR3 is 15 residues long. Germline V lookup: CDR1 MNHEY, CDR2 SVGAGI. The junction had 7 bases not matched to a gene; V was cut back by 2 bases and J by 4 bases. CDR3 nucleotides: TGTGCCAGCAGTTACGGACAGGGTGAGGGATACGAGCAGTACGTC. The encoded protein is CASSYGQGEGYEQYV.

The DNA for the CDR3 is TGTGCCTGGAGGGACAGGATCGGGAACTATGGCTACACCTTC. It yields the protein CAWRDRIGNYGYTF. The chain has TRBV30 and TRBJ1-2; TRBD1 matches at 7 bases. Unmatched junction bases numbered 6, after V lost 3 bases and J lost 2 bases. The CDR3 runs to 14 residues. The germline gives CDR1 GTSNPN, CDR2 SVGIG (reference sequence).

The chain employs TRBV7-3 and TRBJ1-6, with a weak D call TRBD1 (5 bases). The CDR3 loop spans 15 amino acids. Trimming pared 1 base from V and 7 bases from J, leaving 11 bases between. Germline CDR1 reads SGHTA; CDR2 reads FQGTGA. CDR3 in amino acids: CASSLSGAQNSPLHF. CDR3 bases: TGTGCCAGCAGCTTAAGTGGGGCTCAAAATTCACCCCTCCACTTT.

This clone was seen a few times. The rearrangement links TRBV10-1 to TRBJ2-2; TRBD1 aligns across 8 bases. CDR1 is WNHNN and CDR2 is SYGVQD in the germline V gene (reference sequence). With V trimmed by 7 bases and J by 7 bases, 8 bases remained unmatched. The CDR3 is made up of 14 amino acids. CDR3 residues: CASNDRGAGGELFF. The CDR3 region has the DNA TGCGCCAGCAACGACAGGGGCGCGGGCGGGGAGCTGTTTTTT.

The chain carries TRBV7-8 and TRBJ1-6, with no clear D. The CDR3 is 15 residues long. Trimming took off 2 bases at V and 3 bases at J, with 8 bases between the two ends. The germline CDR1 and CDR2 sequences are SGHVS and FQNEAQ. For the CDR3, the DNA is TGTGCCAGCAGCTTACAGACTCGCTATAATTCACCCCTCCACTTT. Translated: CASSLQTRYNSPLHF.

The chain couples TRBV7-2 to TRBJ1-1; 8 bases are a match to TRBD1. CDR3 length equals 16 residues. The junction had 12 bases not matched to a gene; V was cut back by 5 bases and J by 4 bases. Germline assignment: CDR1 SGHTA and CDR2 FQGNSA. CDR3 in amino acids: CASSPGTGAGGTEAFF. DNA for the CDR3: TGTGCCAGCAGCCCAGGGACAGGTGCCGGGGGCACTGAAGCTTTCTTT.

The V and J genes are TRBV30 and TRBJ1-2; TRBD1 agrees at 7 bases. The trim removed 2 bases at V and 5 bases at J, leaving 2 bases unmatched. Germline CDR1 reads GTSNPN; CDR2 reads SVGIG (reference sequence). This CDR3 has 12 amino acids. In DNA, the CDR3 is TGTGCCTGGAGTCTGACAGGGTATGGCTACACCTTC. Its protein is CAWSLTGYGYTF.

The sample holds a few counts of this clone. The chain is built from TRBV5-5 and TRBJ2-3, with TRBD2 matching 10 bases. CDR1 is SGHKS, CDR2 YYEKEE, per germline (reference sequence). The CDR3 contains 19 residues. V lost 0 bases to trimming and J lost 0 bases; unmatched junction nucleotides: 10. The CDR3 reads CASSLVFSGGRGSTDTQYF. The CDR3 DNA is TGTGCCAGCAGCTTGGTCTTTAGCGGGGGGCGGGGAAGCACAGATACGCAGTATTTT.

V gene TRBV30 combines with J gene TRBJ2-2; 7 bases align to TRBD2. Trimming took 2 bases from V and 4 from J; bases not matched to a gene: 7. The CDR3 extends over 15 amino acids. Per the germline V gene, CDR1 is GTSNPN and CDR2 is SVGIG (reference sequence). Written as DNA, the CDR3 is TGTGCCTGGAGTCTATCGGCGGGGGTCACCGGGGAGCTGTTTTTT. The encoded protein is CAWSLSAGVTGELFF.

This sequence joins TRBV11-3 and TRBJ1-2; 10 bases agree with TRBD1. V lost 10 bases to trimming and J lost 3 bases; unmatched junction nucleotides: 11. Germline-derived CDR1 and CDR2 are SGHNT and YENEEA. CDR3 length: 15 residues. The CDR3 loop is CATTKIGTGDYGYTF. The CDR3 bases are TGTGCCACCACGAAGATAGGGACAGGGGACTATGGCTACACCTTC.

The rearrangement uses TRBV27 and TRBJ2-2; D might be TRBD1 (7 bases). The germline gives CDR1 MNHEY, CDR2 SMNVEV (reference sequence). The CDR3 extends over 16 amino acids. V lost 5 bases and J lost 6, with 19 bases in between. CDR3 sequence: CASSGPSGGWAGELFF. The CDR3 DNA sequence: TGTGCCAGCAGTGGCCCGTCAGGGGGGTGGGCCGGGGAGCTGTTTTTT.

The chain carries TRBV7-3 and TRBJ2-2; maybe TRBD1 (7 bases). The V gene's germline CDR1 is SGHTA and CDR2 FQGTGA. This CDR3 is built from 14 residues. Between the trimmed V and J ends, which lost 5 bases and 4 bases, there was a span of 11 bases. CDR3 bases: TGTGCCAGCAGCCCCAGGGGGGCCACCGGGGAGCTGTTTTTT. This encodes CASSPRGATGELFF.

This clone occurred a few times. The chain carries TRBV11-3 and TRBJ2-3; TRBD2 aligns across 9 bases. This CDR3 comprises 18 residues. Germline assignment: CDR1 SGHNT and CDR2 YENEEA. J gave up 3 bases and V 5 bases, and 15 bases lay outside the gene matches. As DNA, the CDR3 is TGTGCCAGCAGCCCCCTTAGAGGGCTAGCGGGGTTGACAGATACGCAGTATTTT. It encodes CASSPLRGLAGLTDTQYF. Full variable domain (missing parts from reference TRBV11-3 and TRBJ2-3): EAGVVQSPRYKIIEKKQPVAFWCNPISGHNTLYWYLQNLGQGPELLIRYENEEAVDDSQLPKDRFSAERLKGVDSTLKIQPAELGDSAVYLCASSPLRGLAGLTDTQYFGPGTRLTVL.

The chain is built from TRBV19 and TRBJ2-3; D is perhaps TRBD1 (6 bases). CDR1 is LNHDA, CDR2 SQIVND, per germline (reference sequence). V was clipped by 9 bases and J by 0 bases, with 13 bases between them. This CDR3 spans 14 amino acids. In DNA form, the CDR3 reads TGTGCCAGCCGACAGGAAACTAGCACAGATACGCAGTATTTT. Protein product: CASRQETSTDTQYF.

The CDR3 region is CASSLSSGTQYF. The CDR3 DNA sequence: TGTGCCAGCAGCTTATCGAGTGGTACGCAGTATTTT. The chain couples TRBV11-3 to TRBJ2-3, with D unclear. The V and J ends lost 2 bases and 8 bases respectively, with 8 bases between them. The length of the CDR3 is 12 residues. CDR1 is SGHNT and CDR2 is YENEEA in the germline V gene.